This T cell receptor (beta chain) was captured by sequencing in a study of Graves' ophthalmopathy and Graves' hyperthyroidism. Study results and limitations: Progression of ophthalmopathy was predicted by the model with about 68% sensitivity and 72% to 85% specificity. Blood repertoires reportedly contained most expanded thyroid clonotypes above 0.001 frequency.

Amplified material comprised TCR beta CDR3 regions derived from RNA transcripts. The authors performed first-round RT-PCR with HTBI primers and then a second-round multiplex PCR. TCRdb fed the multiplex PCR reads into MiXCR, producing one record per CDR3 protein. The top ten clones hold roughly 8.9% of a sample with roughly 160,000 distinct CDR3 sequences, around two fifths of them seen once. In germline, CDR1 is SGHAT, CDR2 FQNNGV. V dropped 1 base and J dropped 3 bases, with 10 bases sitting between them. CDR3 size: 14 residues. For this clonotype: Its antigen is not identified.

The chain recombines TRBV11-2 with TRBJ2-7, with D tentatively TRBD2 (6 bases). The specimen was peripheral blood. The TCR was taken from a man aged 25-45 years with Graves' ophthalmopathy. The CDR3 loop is CASSLGPGDYEQYF. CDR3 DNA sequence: TGTGCCAGCAGCTTAGGACCGGGGGACTACGAGCAGTACTTC. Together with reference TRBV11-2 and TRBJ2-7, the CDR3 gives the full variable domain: EAGVAQSPRYKIIEKRQSVAFWCNPISGHATLYWYQQILGQGPKLLIQFQNNGVVDDSQLPKDRFSAERLKGVDSTLKIQPAKLEDSAVYLCASSLGPGDYEQYFGPGTRLTVT.